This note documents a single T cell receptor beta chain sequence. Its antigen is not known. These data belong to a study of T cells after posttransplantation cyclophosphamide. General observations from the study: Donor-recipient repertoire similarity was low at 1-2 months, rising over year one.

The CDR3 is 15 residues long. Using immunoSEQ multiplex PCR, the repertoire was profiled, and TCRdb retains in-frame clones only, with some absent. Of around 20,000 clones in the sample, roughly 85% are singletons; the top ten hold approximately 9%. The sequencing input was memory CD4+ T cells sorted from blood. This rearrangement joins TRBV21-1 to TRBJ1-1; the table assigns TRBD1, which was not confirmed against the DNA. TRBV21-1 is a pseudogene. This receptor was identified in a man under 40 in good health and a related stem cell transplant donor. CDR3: CASSHGTGDDTEAFF. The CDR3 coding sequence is TGTGCCAGCAGCCACGGGACAGGGGATGACACTGAAGCTTTCTTT.